This section outlines one T cell receptor beta chain sequence together with its context. This clone has just a few counts. Its antigen remains unidentified. One base away there is no much larger clone; base qualities are not given. The protocol used for the library was the immunoSEQ multiplex PCR assay. The multiplex PCR relied on a mix of 60 forward primers for TCR Vbeta segments and 13 reverse primers for TCR Jbeta segments. The CDR3 region of rearranged TCR beta genes was amplified from genomic DNA by a multiplex PCR assay. The Illumina HiSeq System was used to sequence the amplified TCR beta libraries as 87-base-pair reads. Concerning the study's data processing: A later analysis counted about 76 million unique TCR beta chains across the approximately 700 repertoires, and 9 million to 14 million of these chains were shared by at least two donors. Raw reads were error-corrected and collapsed into unique sequences by a nearest-neighbor algorithm in which closely related sequences were merged to remove PCR and sequencing errors. Alignment of CDR3 sequences to IMGT reference sequences was used to assign V, D and J gene segments. For a sequence to be retained, at least a six-nucleotide match to both a V gene segment and a J gene segment was required. Rearrangements were classified as productive when the CDR3 lacked stop codons and remained in frame with V and J, and all other rearrangements were classified as non-productive. Following IMGT convention, CDR3 was defined as the stretch from the second conserved V-encoded cysteine up to the conserved J-encoded phenylalanine. The earlier analysis of 550 to 650 of the donors excluded any sequence lacking an unambiguous match to a single V gene segment. In an earlier analysis of several hundred of the donors, V segments were called functional above 56.7% productive rearrangements and were called segregating when the between-donor standard deviation exceeded 5%. To diagnose cytomegalovirus status from the catalog of TCR beta chain sequences, a statistical classification framework was built. In a later analysis, V and J genes were assigned by comparing TCR nucleotide sequences against IMGT/GENE-DB human TR gene sequences. In a later analysis, CDR3 sequences and most-parsimonious VDJ recombination scenarios were assigned using the TCRdist pipeline. In a later analysis, every TCR beta chain was defined by the combination of its CDR3 amino acid sequence and its V-gene family, and reads without a unique V-gene family were dropped. A later analysis removed 500 to 650 highly shared, low-generation-probability nucleotide sequences to deal with suspected cross-contamination and a sequencing artifact. For each public chain, a later analysis derived a clonal expansion index from normalized ranks of inferred template counts within each repertoire. A later analysis computed generation probabilities with a VDJ recombination model fitted to out-of-frame rearrangements, and checked the results against IGoR. A later analysis scored TCR-TCR, TCR-HLA and TCR-CMV co-occurrence with hypergeometric tests, applying a repertoire-size bias correction to TCR pairs. A later analysis estimated false discovery rates by permuting HLA or CMV assignments 20 times. In a later analysis, co-occurring TCRs were grouped with DBSCAN, and TCRdist sequence similarity was added when clustering was performed within HLA-allele-positive subsets. Repertoires with fewer than 30,000 or more than 120,000 public chains, plus five repertoires with anomalous nucleotide sharing, were excluded from co-occurrence clustering. TCRdb holds this immuneACCESS table with in-frame rearrangements only. Some clones are missing; in checked studies, unresolved V genes explain under half, and the rest has no known cause. The DNA gave D and trimming, while V, J and clone size come from that table. The sample data list approximately 150,000 clones, and 84% of these were observed just once. The ten largest account for 2% to 3% of the sample.

In total, roughly 710 healthy bone marrow donors made up the cohort. At the time of sampling, all cohort members were nominally healthy, though unrecorded immune exposures were likely present. The donor tested CMV seronegative and was one of the 352 seronegative cohort members. Every donor gave a peripheral blood sample, and the peripheral blood mononuclear cells from that sample were used for TCR beta sequencing. Genomic DNA extraction from the blood cell samples was performed with the Qiagen DNeasy Blood Extraction Kit. This sample stems from a study of cytomegalovirus exposure and HLA in healthy donors (dated by TCRdb to 2016 to 2017). Background on the whole study: An earlier analysis of some 500 of the donors reported roughly 270 Gb of sequence data and 117 million unique TCR beta sequences from about 200 million T cells. About 320 gigabases of sequencing data and 70 million to 85 million unique TCR sequences were included in an early release covering about 620 HLA-typed donors. Among the roughly 380 genotyped donors, approximately 77% belonged to the genetic ancestry cluster associated with self-reported Caucasian donors. The study was designed to test whether signatures of past pathogen exposure could be identified by cataloging public T cell receptors. Using immunosequencing, the study profiled T cell repertoires from fewer than 850 subjects and related those repertoires to cytomegalovirus serostatus. In addition to the first cohort of 666 subjects, a separate validation cohort of 120 different subjects was used. High-throughput TCR immunosequencing, statistical association of individual TCRs with disease status, and machine learning were combined to predict cytomegalovirus infection status. A later analysis re-examined previously published TCR beta repertoires from about 670 donors and added high-resolution HLA genotyping to investigate patterns of TCR occurrence. Rather than drawing on any new phenotypic data, the later analysis identified candidate immune exposures from TCR beta sequences and the way those sequences occurred across donors. An earlier analysis of around 580 of the donors used high-throughput TCR beta sequencing to judge whether each TCR beta V gene segment behaved as functional or pseudogenic. Donor age, sex, ethnicity and CMV serostatus were compiled alongside the repertoire data. A later genetic analysis used genome-wide SNP genotypes for about 60% of the roughly 700 donors, treating that subset as a discovery cohort. Every discovery cohort repertoire had been produced on one sequencing platform. Both class I and class II loci were covered by HLA typing, at four-digit resolution. Typing coverage differed by locus: A, B, C, DRB1 and DQB1 were typed in roughly 620-630 donors, DQA1 in roughly 510, DPA1 in 600 to 610, and DPB1 in just under 480. Because of strong linkage in the cohort, roughly five DR-DQ haplotypes were treated as single units for association and clustering. Among 398 genotyped donors of the cohort, an average of approximately 250,000 unique TCR beta nucleotide sequences were sequenced per donor, roughly a sixth of them non-productive.

The junction carries 14 bases between V and J, which are trimmed by 3 bases and 5 bases respectively. From the cysteine up to the phenylalanine, the CDR3 has a length of 15 residues. Only the CDR3 portion is preserved as DNA: 45 bases, with reading frame beginning at the first base. CDR1 LNHDA and CDR2 SQIVND are derived from the germline V gene (reference sequence). Study-level results and caveats: In a later analysis, the rate of TCR association differed among HLA loci, with DRB1 alleles having the most associated TCRs and HLA-C alleles having the fewest. At a false discovery rate of 0.05, a later analysis linked 16,951 TCR beta sequences to specific HLA alleles. In vitro tests confirmed that three of the cytomegalovirus-associated TCR beta chains recognize cytomegalovirus antigens. The sequencing pipeline was judged likely to have produced a cluster of highly shared sequence variants as a technical artifact. A later genetic analysis reported fewer N-insertions in productive TCRs among donors in an Asian-associated ancestry cluster than the roughly 670-donor mean. The study listed 164 TCR beta chains as associated with cytomegalovirus. Because the 87-base-pair reads could not distinguish some IMGT-functional V segments, including TRBV6-2 and TRBV6-3, those segments were excluded. In an earlier analysis of 587 of the donors, most TCR beta V segments appeared in productive rearrangements about 87% or about 30% of the time, broadly matching IMGT annotations. A further reported finding was that TCR beta sequences accurately predicted the HLA-A and HLA-B alleles for most subjects in the first cohort. Assigning TCR associations to individual alleles was difficult when HLA alleles, especially DR and DQ, strongly co-occurred. In a later analysis, HLA-associated TCR beta chains showed more clonal expansion and lower generation probabilities than non-associated chains that were equally common. Correlated functional status among segregating V segments might reflect linkage disequilibrium, but an unknown experimental factor could not be ruled out. The presence/absence analyses assumed that sequencing depth was roughly uniform across donors, and that assumption may not be true. Most TCR sequences were seen in very few donors, while some public TCRs were found in many individuals. A later genetic analysis associated a missense DCLRE1C variant with V-gene and J-gene trimming of TCR beta chains, and an independent cohort replicated the association. The only immune exposure information available for the cohort was CMV serostatus. The classifier was reported to diagnose cytomegalovirus status with high specificity and sensitivity in both the original cohort and the validation cohort. According to a later analysis, most CMV-associated TCR beta chains appeared to be HLA-restricted, and the HLA associations seemed to be driven largely by CMV exposure. HLA typing was unavailable for some donors at each locus, so association tests used only the typed subset. Because counts were too low, seventeen rarely observed V segments, including chromosome 9 orphons, were excluded from the earlier analysis of 587 of the donors. The authors suggested that the approach could potentially be generalized to other disease states and immunological phenotypes. According to a later analysis, parvovirus B19, influenza, CMV and Epstein-Barr virus appeared linked to several top co-occurrence clusters. In this cohort, only TCR beta chains were sequenced, and detectable features were limited by the absence of alpha or paired-chain data.

The sequenced sample consisted of PBMCs. The TCR was taken from a boy aged 2 to 10 in good health and CMV-seronegative. Here the chain combines TRBV19 and TRBJ1-5; TRBD1 is possibly the D segment (5 matching bases). The bases read TGTGCCAGTAGTATGAAGGGGTATGGGTATCAGCCCCAGCATTTT. It encodes CASSMKGYGYQPQHF.